The sequence of this T cell receptor (beta chain) was determined in a study of T cells in Graves' hyperthyroidism and ophthalmopathy. Study-wide results and caveats: Clonotypes that were expanded in thyroid above 0.001 mostly appeared in blood too.

Amplified regions were TCR beta CDR3 sequences from RNA transcripts. When the TCR CDR3 underwent first-round RT-PCR, the HTBI primer set was used. Each CDR3 protein is one row after TCRdb ran MiXCR on the multiplex PCR reads. The data show some 600,000 distinct CDR3 sequences, approximately 15% seen once. The CDR3 covers 13 residues. In germline, CDR1 is MDHEN, CDR2 SYDVKM. V lost 9 bases to trimming and J lost 6 bases, with 15 bases between them. This clonotype was counted ten times or more. Its target is not known. Sample: blood. The sequence was collected from a woman between 25 and 40 years old with Graves' hyperthyroidism that later progressed to Graves' ophthalmopathy. The rearrangement uses TRBV28 and TRBJ2-1; the D gene is possibly TRBD2 (6 bases). CDR3 bases: TGTGCCAGTGCCCTGGGCGGGGTCAATGAGCAGTTCTTC. Its translation is CASALGGVNEQFF.